Given below is one T cell receptor beta chain in context. Measured with immunoSEQ multiplex PCR; TCRdb has only the in-frame clones, and not every one. The sample has approximately 1.5 million clones, approximately 98% seen once. The sample comes from a study of shared clonotypes between healthy human individuals. Trimming removed 4 bases from V and 6 bases from J; junction bases left unmatched: 21. This CDR3 region has 19 residues. Germline CDR1 and CDR2: LGHNA and YSLEER. The receptor's source is a man aged 25 to 40 in good health. Specimen: naive CD4+ T cells sorted from blood. Subset: CD45RA+ positively selected. This chain connects TRBV4-3 to TRBJ2-1, with 7 bases identical to TRBD2. Written as DNA, the CDR3 is TGCGCCAGCAGCCCACGACTAGCCAATTCCATGTGGCGAGGCAATGAGCAGTTCTTC. Translating gives CASSPRLANSMWRGNEQFF.